This is a list of T cell receptor beta chains from one sample in a study of shared clonotypes between healthy human individuals. Generated by immunoSEQ multiplex PCR, the TCRdb table keeps only in-frame clones and is missing some. The table has over a million clones, around four fifths seen once. The sequenced sample consisted of memory CD4+ T cells sorted from blood. Every receptor here comes from a man younger than 30 in good health. Both conserved end residues are trimmed from each CDR3. Fields, in order: clone size, J gene, V gene, CDR3 protein. Where a row states a size, it is once, few, many or the class of an expanded clone; other rows omit it.

NA	TRBJ2-7	TRBV7-8	ASSFRTSGVYEQY
NA	TRBJ1-1	TRBV30	AWSKQSPNTEAF
NA	TRBJ2-7	TRBV30	AWTSSSYEQY
NA	TRBJ1-2	TRBV5-5	ASSLSGTGADKNGYT
NA	TRBJ2-3	TRBV4-3	ASSQESGGTASSTDTQY
NA	TRBJ2-5	TRBV7-2	ASSFIAGVGETQY
NA	TRBJ1-5	TRBV4-3	ASSQDFLQPQH
few	TRBJ1-6	TRBV11-3	ASSLDSNSPLH
NA	TRBJ2-7	TRBV28	ASAPKFYEQY
NA	TRBJ2-1	TRBV5-1	ASSPDRPGHGEQF
many	TRBJ2-7	TRBV7-2	ASSIGTAYEQY
few	TRBJ1-5	TRBV2	ASSEVVTGNQPQH
NA	TRBJ1-6	TRBV11-3	ASSPDSNSPLH
once	TRBJ2-7	TRBV6-6	ASSEIGEQY
NA	TRBJ1-2	TRBV28	ASRQEGGSSYGYT
NA	TRBJ2-7	TRBV20-1	SARGYEQY
NA	TRBJ2-3	TRBV27	ASSLSREADTQY
NA	TRBJ2-5	TRBV5-6	ASSPIARGGVETQY
NA	TRBJ1-6	TRBV18	ASSPTPGRNSPLH
few	TRBJ2-1	TRBV7-2	ASSLIIGASRNEQF
NA	TRBJ1-1	TRBV10-3	AIKGRNTEAF
once	TRBJ1-5	TRBV29-1	SAGGGESNQPQH
NA	TRBJ2-3	TRBV19	ASTSVTDTQY
NA	TRBJ1-5	TRBV30	AWSVPNQPQH